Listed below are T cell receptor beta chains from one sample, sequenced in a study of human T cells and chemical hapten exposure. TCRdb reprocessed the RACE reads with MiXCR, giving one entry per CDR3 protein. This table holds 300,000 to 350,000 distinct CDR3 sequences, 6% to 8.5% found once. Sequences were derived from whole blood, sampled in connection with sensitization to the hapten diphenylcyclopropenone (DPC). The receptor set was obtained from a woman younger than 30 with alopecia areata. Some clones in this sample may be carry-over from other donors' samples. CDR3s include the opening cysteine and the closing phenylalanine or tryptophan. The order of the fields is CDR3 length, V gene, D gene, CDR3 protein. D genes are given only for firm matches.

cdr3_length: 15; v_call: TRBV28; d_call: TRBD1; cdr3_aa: CASSLSRQGGTEAFF
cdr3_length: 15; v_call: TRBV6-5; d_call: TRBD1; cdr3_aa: CASSSDRGQSYEQYF
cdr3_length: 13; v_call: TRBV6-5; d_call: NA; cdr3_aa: CASSYARQYGYTF
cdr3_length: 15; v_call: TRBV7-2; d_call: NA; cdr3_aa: CASSLVGQLNQPQHF
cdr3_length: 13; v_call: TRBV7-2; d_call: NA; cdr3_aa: CASSPIRGDGYTF
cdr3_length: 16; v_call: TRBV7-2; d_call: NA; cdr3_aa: CASSLGLQGGNSPLHF
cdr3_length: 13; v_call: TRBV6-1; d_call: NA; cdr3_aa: CASSEVAVNIQYF
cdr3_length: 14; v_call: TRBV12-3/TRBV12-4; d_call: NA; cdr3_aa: CASSLFGGRETQYF
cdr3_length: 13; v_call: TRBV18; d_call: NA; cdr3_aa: CASSPPGGEYAFF
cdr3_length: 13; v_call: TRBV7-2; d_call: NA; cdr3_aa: CASSPNRHQPQHF
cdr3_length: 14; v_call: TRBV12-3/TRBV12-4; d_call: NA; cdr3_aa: CASTPPAGLHEQYF
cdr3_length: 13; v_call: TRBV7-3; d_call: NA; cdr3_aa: CASSLTSGNTIYF
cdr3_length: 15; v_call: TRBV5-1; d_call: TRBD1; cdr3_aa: CASSLTGGQYNEQFF
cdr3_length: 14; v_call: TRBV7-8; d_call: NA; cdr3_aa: CASSFGPKDSPLHF
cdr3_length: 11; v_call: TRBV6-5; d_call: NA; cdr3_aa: CASTMGGTQYF
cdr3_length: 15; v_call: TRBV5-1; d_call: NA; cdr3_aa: CASSLTPANTGELFF
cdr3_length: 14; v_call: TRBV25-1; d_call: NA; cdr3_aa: CASSEPDGRYEQYF
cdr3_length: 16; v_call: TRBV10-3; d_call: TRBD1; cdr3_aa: CAISESGTGYYNEQFF
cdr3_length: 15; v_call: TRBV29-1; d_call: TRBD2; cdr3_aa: CSVAGLFPWADTQYF
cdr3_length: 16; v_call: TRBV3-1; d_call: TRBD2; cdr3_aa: CASTLGPGGAYHEQYF
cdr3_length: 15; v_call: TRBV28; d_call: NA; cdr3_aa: CASSEAPSGKSEAFF
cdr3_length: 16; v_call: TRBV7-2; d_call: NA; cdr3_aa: CASNTRGTPGGYGYTF
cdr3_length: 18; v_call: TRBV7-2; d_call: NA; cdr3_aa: CASSLLGPGQIMNTEAFF
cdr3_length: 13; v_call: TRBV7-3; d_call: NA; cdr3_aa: CASSVGPHETQYF
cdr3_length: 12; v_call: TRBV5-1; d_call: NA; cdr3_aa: CASSLDVDTQYF